The rows below give T cell receptor beta chains drawn from one sample of a study of Graves' ophthalmopathy and Graves' hyperthyroidism. Each CDR3 protein is one row after TCRdb ran MiXCR on the multiplex PCR reads. The sample shows approximately 160,000 distinct CDR3 sequences, 35% to 45% of them seen only once. The sequencing sample was made of peripheral blood. The receptors derive from a man aged 30-40 years with Graves' ophthalmopathy. CDR3s include the opening cysteine and the closing phenylalanine or tryptophan. A D gene is named only where the DNA matches it firmly. Clone size is given for some rows only: seen once, a few or many times, or a class if the clone is expanded.

J: TRBJ2-2
D: NA
V: TRBV12-3/TRBV12-4
size: NA
CDR3: CASSPLGAETGELFF
DNA: TGTGCCAGCAGTCCCCTTGGGGCCGAAACCGGGGAGCTGTTTTTT

J: TRBJ2-7
D: NA
V: TRBV15
size: NA
CDR3: CATSRGRELVYEQYF
DNA: TGTGCCACCAGCAGAGGAAGGGAGTTGGTCTACGAGCAGTACTTC

J: TRBJ2-6
D: NA
V: TRBV27
size: once
CDR3: CASSIRDSGANVLTF
DNA: TGTGCCAGCAGTATCAGGGACTCTGGGGCCAACGTCCTGACTTTC

J: TRBJ2-7
D: NA
V: TRBV20-1
size: NA
CDR3: CSALPGRASSYEQYF
DNA: TGCAGTGCTCTTCCCGGCCGTGCAAGCTCCTACGAGCAGTACTTC

J: TRBJ1-1
D: TRBD1
V: TRBV6-5
size: many
CDR3: CASKLGTGNTEAFF
DNA: TGTGCCAGCAAACTGGGGACAGGGAACACTGAAGCTTTCTTT

J: TRBJ2-2
D: NA
V: TRBV7-3
size: NA
CDR3: CASSLNREHSGELFF
DNA: TGTGCCAGCAGCTTGAATCGGGAGCATAGCGGGGAGCTGTTTTTT

J: TRBJ2-7
D: TRBD1
V: TRBV6-2/TRBV6-3
size: once
CDR3: CASNRDSFYEQYF
DNA: TGTGCCAGCAACCGGGACAGTTTCTACGAGCAGTACTTC

J: TRBJ1-1
D: NA
V: TRBV11-2
size: few
CDR3: CASSLDKRLNTEAFF
DNA: TGTGCCAGCAGCTTAGATAAGAGACTGAACACTGAAGCTTTCTTT

J: TRBJ2-7
D: TRBD1
V: TRBV5-6
size: NA
CDR3: CASSQMTGSAYEQYF
DNA: TGTGCCAGCAGCCAAATGACAGGGTCAGCCTACGAGCAGTACTTC

J: TRBJ2-5
D: NA
V: TRBV12-3/TRBV12-4
size: NA
CDR3: CASRYHSDLEETQYF
DNA: TGTGCCAGCAGGTATCACAGCGACCTGGAAGAGACCCAGTACTTC

J: TRBJ2-1
D: NA
V: TRBV11-2
size: NA
CDR3: CASSQKGGHVEQFF
DNA: TGTGCCAGCAGCCAGAAGGGGGGGCATGTTGAGCAGTTCTTC

J: TRBJ1-5
D: NA
V: TRBV4-3
size: NA
CDR3: CASSQDFGGNQPQHF
DNA: TGCGCCAGCAGCCAAGATTTCGGGGGCAATCAGCCCCAGCATTTT

J: TRBJ2-7
D: TRBD1
V: TRBV19
size: many
CDR3: CASSIGTGTYEQYF
DNA: TGTGCCAGTAGTATTGGGACAGGGACCTACGAGCAGTACTTC

J: TRBJ2-2
D: NA
V: TRBV12-3/TRBV12-4
size: many
CDR3: CASRDSGELFF
DNA: TGTGCCAGCCGAGACTCCGGGGAGCTGTTTTTT

J: TRBJ1-1
D: NA
V: TRBV19
size: many
CDR3: CASSSSTENTEAFF
DNA: TGTGCCAGTAGTAGCTCTACAGAGAACACTGAAGCTTTCTTT

J: TRBJ2-7
D: TRBD2
V: TRBV11-2
size: many
CDR3: CASSLLGLAGWEQYF
DNA: TGTGCCAGCAGCTTATTGGGACTAGCGGGTTGGGAGCAGTACTTC

J: TRBJ2-2
D: NA
V: TRBV20-1
size: NA
CDR3: CSASGNGANTGELFF
DNA: TGCAGTGCTAGTGGTAACGGGGCAAACACCGGGGAGCTGTTTTTT

J: TRBJ2-7
D: NA
V: TRBV6-1
size: NA
CDR3: CASSPPDVYEQYF
DNA: TGTGCCAGCAGTCCCCCGGACGTATACGAGCAGTACTTC

J: TRBJ1-1
D: TRBD1
V: TRBV20-1
size: many
CDR3: CSATDRGRWDTEAFF
DNA: TGCAGTGCTACGGACAGGGGGAGATGGGACACTGAAGCTTTCTTT

J: TRBJ2-7
D: NA
V: TRBV20-1
size: many
CDR3: CSARDGATYEQYF
DNA: TGCAGTGCTAGAGATGGGGCTACCTACGAGCAGTACTTC

J: TRBJ2-5
D: NA
V: TRBV27
size: many
CDR3: CASSFAGGKETQYF
DNA: TGTGCCAGCAGTTTTGCTGGGGGCAAAGAGACCCAGTACTTC

J: TRBJ2-5
D: TRBD2
V: TRBV28
size: many
CDR3: CASRELAGEETQYF
DNA: TGTGCCAGCAGAGAACTAGCGGGAGAAGAGACCCAGTACTTC

J: TRBJ2-7
D: TRBD2
V: TRBV20-1
size: once
CDR3: CSARATGTRIYEQYF
DNA: TGCAGTGCTAGGGCTACCGGGACTAGGATCTACGAGCAGTACTTC

J: TRBJ2-7
D: TRBD1
V: TRBV14
size: NA
CDR3: CASSQEQGAVEQYF
DNA: TGTGCCAGCAGCCAAGAACAGGGGGCGGTCGAGCAGTACTTC

J: TRBJ2-4
D: NA
V: TRBV19
size: NA
CDR3: CASSRMGTQNIQYF
DNA: TGTGCCAGTAGTAGAATGGGGACACAAAACATTCAGTACTTC

J: TRBJ2-7
D: TRBD1
V: TRBV6-4
size: NA
CDR3: CASTSTGGEQYF
DNA: TGTGCCAGCACCTCGACAGGGGGCGAGCAGTACTTC

J: TRBJ2-7
D: TRBD2
V: TRBV29-1
size: few
CDR3: CSVRLAGGHEQYF
DNA: TGCAGCGTCCGACTAGCGGGAGGCCACGAGCAGTACTTC

J: TRBJ2-2
D: TRBD2
V: TRBV6-4
size: many
CDR3: CASSPVSSGVLNTGELFF
DNA: TGTGCCAGCAGCCCCGTGTCTAGCGGGGTTTTAAACACCGGGGAGCTGTTTTTT

J: TRBJ2-7
D: TRBD1
V: TRBV25-1
size: many
CDR3: CASRGQGYEQYF
DNA: TGTGCCAGCAGGGGACAGGGCTACGAGCAGTACTTC

J: TRBJ2-2
D: NA
V: TRBV6-1
size: many
CDR3: CASRNRKRGGELFF
DNA: TGTGCCAGCAGAAACAGAAAACGGGGCGGGGAGCTGTTTTTT

J: TRBJ2-5
D: NA
V: TRBV12-3/TRBV12-4
size: many
CDR3: CASSFGRDETQYF
DNA: TGTGCCAGCAGTTTTGGCAGGGACGAGACCCAGTACTTC

J: TRBJ1-5
D: NA
V: TRBV6-2/TRBV6-3
size: many
CDR3: CASSYAGGPQHF
DNA: TGTGCCAGCAGTTACGCCGGGGGGCCCCAGCATTTT

J: TRBJ2-7
D: TRBD1
V: TRBV28
size: NA
CDR3: CASSYTGTGGEQYF
DNA: TGTGCCAGCAGCTACACCGGGACAGGGGGCGAGCAGTACTTC

J: TRBJ2-5
D: TRBD2
V: TRBV6-5
size: many
CDR3: CASSYSTSRPWETQYF
DNA: TGTGCCAGCAGTTACTCGACTAGCAGGCCATGGGAGACCCAGTACTTC

J: TRBJ2-7
D: NA
V: TRBV27
size: NA
CDR3: CASSLGQLVEQYF
DNA: TGTGCCAGCAGCTTAGGGCAGTTAGTCGAGCAGTACTTC

J: TRBJ1-1
D: NA
V: TRBV27
size: many
CDR3: CASSPSNMNTEAFF
DNA: TGTGCCAGCAGTCCGAGTAACATGAACACTGAAGCTTTCTTT

J: TRBJ2-5
D: TRBD1
V: TRBV3-1
size: many
CDR3: CASSPQGARETQYF
DNA: TGTGCCAGCAGCCCCCAGGGGGCCCGGGAGACCCAGTACTTC

J: TRBJ1-5
D: TRBD1
V: TRBV12-3/TRBV12-4
size: once
CDR3: CASSLRTGSPLIPQHF
DNA: TGTGCCAGCAGCCTCCGGACAGGGTCTCCTTTAATACCCCAGCATTTT

J: TRBJ2-4
D: NA
V: TRBV27
size: many
CDR3: CASGGRASSRAKNIQYF
DNA: TGTGCCAGCGGAGGCAGGGCATCCTCCCGAGCCAAAAACATTCAGTACTTC

J: TRBJ2-7
D: TRBD1
V: TRBV7-8
size: many
CDR3: CASSFRGQASYEQYF
DNA: TGTGCCAGCAGCTTTCGGGGACAGGCCTCCTACGAGCAGTACTTC

J: TRBJ1-5
D: NA
V: TRBV7-9
size: many
CDR3: CASSAEQGHQPQHF
DNA: TGTGCCAGCAGCGCTGAGCAGGGGCATCAGCCCCAGCATTTT